This TCR beta chain was captured in a study of naive and memory T cell subsets. The study, taken as a whole, reports: Naive repertoires, especially CD8, held a few larger clonotypes, possibly memory cells re-expressing CD45RA.

As for this clonotype: Its antigen remains unknown.

Per the germline V gene, CDR1 is SGHTA and CDR2 is FQGNSA. After removal of 7 bases from V and 1 base from J, the junction contained 7 bases not matched to a gene. CDR3 length equals 15 residues. The beta constant-region primer was an equimolar mix of two oligonucleotides covering TRBC1 and TRBC2. The ligated cDNA underwent four PCR rounds using SP2 and nested alpha and beta constant-region primers. TCRdb processed the UMI-ligation and nested PCR reads anew with MiXCR; each CDR3 protein has one entry. Counted here are roughly 83,000 distinct CDR3 sequences, around 11% occurring once; the ten biggest clones make up around 0.13%.

Input material: naive CD4+ T cells from blood. This sequence was found in a human donor in good health. The chain has TRBV7-2 and TRBJ2-3; TRBD2 matches 8 bases. The CDR3, as DNA: TGTGCCAGCACCTTTCAGCGGGGGCGCACAGATACGCAGTATTTT. Its translation is CASTFQRGRTDTQYF. The entire variable domain, with the rest obtained from reference TRBV7-2 and TRBJ2-3, is as follows: GAGVSQSPSNKVTEKGKDVELRCDPISGHTALYWYRQSLGQGLEFLIYFQGNSAPDKSGLPSDRFSAERTGGSVSTLTIQRTQQEDSAVYLCASTFQRGRTDTQYFGPGTRLTVL.